These 19 T cell receptor beta chains share one sample of origin, sequenced in a study of cytomegalovirus exposure and HLA in healthy donors. Data came from immunoSEQ multiplex PCR; TCRdb stores just in-frame clones and leaves some out. The data hold about 120,000 clones, with 85% observed a single time. The specimen sequenced was PBMCs. These receptors all stem from a woman younger than 45 in good health and CMV-seronegative.

V usage is TRBV19 and J usage is TRBJ2-3; TRBD2 is a possible D gene (6 bases). The CDR3 extends over 16 amino acids. V lost 5 bases to trimming and J lost 4 bases, with 19 bases between them. Germline CDR1 and CDR2: LNHDA and SQIVND (reference sequence). The CDR3 reads CASSPLRGLTADTQYF. CDR3 coding DNA: TGTGCCAGTAGTCCGCTGCGGGGCTTGACTGCAGATACGCAGTATTTT.

The chain combines TRBV29-1 with TRBJ1-4, with D tentatively TRBD1 (5 bases). Germline CDR1 is SQVTM and CDR2 is ANQGSEA. Trimming took 0 bases from V and 13 from J, leaving 9 bases between them. This CDR3 region has 11 residues. CDR3 nucleotide sequence: TGCAGCGTTGAAGATAACGACAGACTGTTTTTT. Translated, it gives CSVEDNDRLFF. Combining the CDR3 with reference TRBV29-1 and TRBJ1-4 gives the whole variable domain SAVISQKPSRDICQRGTSLTIQCQVDSQVTMMFWYRQQPGQSLTLIATANQGSEATYESGFVIDKFPISRPNLTFSTLTVSNMSPEDSSIYLCSVEDNDRLFFGSGTQLSVL.

The chain combines TRBV30 with TRBJ2-1; TRBD1 aligns across 9 bases. CDR3 length: 15 residues. V was clipped by 4 bases and J by 7 bases; unmatched bases: 11. Germline V gene lookup returns CDR1 GTSNPN and CDR2 SVGIG (reference sequence). The CDR3 here is CAWTKLGQGLNEQFF. For the CDR3, the DNA is TGTGCCTGGACCAAATTGGGACAGGGCCTAAATGAGCAGTTCTTC.

The rearrangement joins TRBV30 to TRBJ2-1, with no clear D. Trimming took off 2 bases at V and 5 bases at J, with 4 bases between the two ends. CDR3 size: 11 residues. Germline values: CDR1 GTSNPN, CDR2 SVGIG (reference sequence). The CDR3 region has the DNA TGTGCCTGGAGTAGAGACAATGAGCAGTTCTTC. Encoded protein: CAWSRDNEQFF.

The genes are TRBV19 and TRBJ1-2; the D gene is possibly TRBD1 (5 bases). CDR1 is LNHDA and CDR2 is SQIVND in the germline V gene (reference sequence). The CDR3 spans 13 residues. Between the trimmed V and J ends, which lost 7 bases and 3 bases, there was a span of 12 bases. CDR3 DNA sequence: TGTGCCAGTACGCTGCGGGGCCACTATGGCTACACCTTC. Encoded protein: CASTLRGHYGYTF.

This clone was observed once. This rearrangement joins TRBV7-7 to TRBJ2-5, with 8 positions matching TRBD2. The CDR3 consists of 14 residues. Germline CDR1 and CDR2: SSHAT and FNYEAQ (reference sequence). V lost 1 base and J lost 4; bases outside the gene matches: 2. CDR3: CASSLDLAGETQYF. For the CDR3, the DNA is TGTGCCAGCAGCTTAGACCTAGCGGGAGAGACCCAGTACTTC. Full variable domain (missing parts from reference TRBV7-7 and TRBJ2-5): GAGVSQSPRYKVTKRGQDVTLRCDPISSHATLYWYQQALGQGPEFLTYFNYEAQPDKSGLPSDRFSAERPEGSISTLTIQRTEQRDSAMYRCASSLDLAGETQYFGPGTRLLVL.

The table lists this clone with a few counts. This sequence joins TRBV7-2 and TRBJ1-2; no definite D call. Trimming pared 6 bases from V and 4 bases from J, leaving 9 bases between. This CDR3 has 12 residues. Germline CDR1 is SGHTA and CDR2 is FQGNSA. In nucleotides, the CDR3 is TGTGCCAGCAGTTTGGCCATCTATGGCTACACCTTC. Encoded protein: CASSLAIYGYTF. Complete variable domain (other parts from reference TRBV7-2 and TRBJ1-2): GAGVSQSPSNKVTEKGKDVELRCDPISGHTALYWYRQSLGQGLEFLIYFQGNSAPDKSGLPSDRFSAERTGGSVSTLTIQRTQQEDSAVYLCASSLAIYGYTFGSGTRLTVV.

In its sample, this clone was seen once. J is TRBJ2-2 and V is TRBV7-2; 9 bases agree with TRBD1. Germline V gives CDR1 SGHTA, CDR2 FQGNSA. This CDR3 region has 16 residues. V was pared by 5 bases and J by 4 bases, with 8 bases of the junction left unmatched. CDR3 protein: CASSTRGQGGTGELFF. CDR3 coding DNA: TGTGCCAGCAGCACCCGGGGACAGGGAGGCACCGGGGAGCTGTTTTTT.

The chain employs TRBV4-1 and TRBJ1-1; 7 nucleotides align to TRBD1. The CDR3 loop spans 17 amino acids. Trimming at V came to 4 bases and at J to 0 bases, leaving 11 bases not matched to a gene. The germline V gene encodes CDR1 MGHRA and CDR2 YSYEKL. CDR3 sequence: CASSLYRTGAMNTEAFF. CDR3 in DNA: TGCGCCAGCAGCCTATACCGGACAGGAGCCATGAACACTGAAGCTTTCTTT.

This clone showed up just a few times. The V and J genes are TRBV7-2 and TRBJ1-2, with unresolved D. The ends were cut back, 3 bases at V and 3 bases at J, with 11 bases in the middle. Germline CDR1 SGHTA, CDR2 FQGNSA. The CDR3 has 14 amino acids. The CDR3 protein is CASSFLRGDYGYTF. CDR3 DNA: TGTGCCAGCAGCTTCCTACGGGGAGACTATGGCTACACCTTC.

The chain uses TRBV30 and TRBJ1-2, with D possibly matching TRBD1 (6 bases). With 4 bases removed from V and 5 bases from J, the gap between germline ends came to 20 bases. CDR1 and CDR2 from the germline V gene are GTSNPN and SVGIG (reference sequence). The CDR3 is 15 residues long. The CDR3 DNA reads TGTGCCTGGATCGAGGGGGATCCCCCGGCATATGGCTACACCTTC. It codes for CAWIEGDPPAYGYTF.

V gene TRBV11-3 combines with J gene TRBJ2-7, with 9 bases that match TRBD1. CDR1 is SGHNT and CDR2 is YENEEA in the germline V gene. Germline trimming cut 3 bases from V and 0 bases from J; bases unmatched to any gene: 9. The CDR3 consists of 17 residues. CDR3 sequence (DNA): TGTGCCAGCAGCTTTGACAGGGGGAACTCCTACTCCTACGAGCAGTACTTC. This codes for CASSFDRGNSYSYEQYF.

The chain carries TRBV9 and TRBJ2-5, with 11 bases identical to TRBD1. Germline loops: CDR1 SGDLS, CDR2 YYNGEE. The V segment lost 0 bases and the J segment 2 bases; nucleotides outside the gene matches: 6. The CDR3 is made up of 17 amino acids. The CDR3 sequence: CASSVGTGGGRQETQYF. In DNA, the CDR3 is TGTGCCAGCAGCGTAGGGACAGGGGGCGGTCGGCAAGAGACCCAGTACTTC.

The V and J genes are TRBV27 and TRBJ2-3; 12 nucleotides align to TRBD2. The CDR3 has 18 residues. The V segment lost 8 bases and the J segment 2 bases; nucleotides outside the gene matches: 14. Germline lookup yields CDR1 MNHEY and CDR2 SMNVEV (reference sequence). The CDR3 coding sequence is TGTGCCAGCGCTCTGGTTACTAGCGGGGGGTTGTCCACAGATACGCAGTATTTT. As protein: CASALVTSGGLSTDTQYF.

The chain links TRBV2 to TRBJ1-2, with D hard to call. V was pared by 3 bases and J by 1 base, with 9 bases between. This CDR3 is 14 amino acids long. The germline CDR1 and CDR2 sequences are SNHLY and FYNNEI. The CDR3 is CASSDRLINYGYTF. The CDR3 nucleotides are TGTGCCAGCAGTGACAGGCTCATTAACTATGGCTACACCTTC.

This chain uses TRBV29-1 with TRBJ1-1; 9 bases fit TRBD1. Germline V gene sequence: CDR1 SQVTM, CDR2 ANQGSEA. The CDR3 runs 14 residues. Losses at the gene ends were 6 bases for V and 6 bases for J; bases not matched to a gene: 11. As DNA, the CDR3 is TGCAGCGTCCTACAGGGGGCGAGTTGGCCTGAAGCTTTCTTT. Protein: CSVLQGASWPEAFF.

This clone was seen a single time. The V gene is TRBV11-2, the J gene TRBJ1-2; 7 positions agree with TRBD1. CDR1 and CDR2 (germline): SGHAT, FQNNGV. With V trimmed by 5 bases and J by 4 bases, 10 bases remained unmatched. CDR3 size: 15 residues. The CDR3 sequence is CASSPVRTGGYGYTF. CDR3 coding DNA: TGTGCCAGCAGCCCAGTCCGGACAGGAGGCTATGGCTACACCTTC. Filled out from reference TRBV11-2 and TRBJ1-2, the complete variable domain reads EAGVAQSPRYKIIEKRQSVAFWCNPISGHATLYWYQQILGQGPKLLIQFQNNGVVDDSQLPKDRFSAERLKGVDSTLKIQPAKLEDSAVYLCASSPVRTGGYGYTFGSGTRLTVV.

The chain is built from TRBV5-1 and TRBJ2-1, with 13 bases matching TRBD2. Germline V lookup: CDR1 SGHRS, CDR2 YFSETQ. The CDR3 spans 19 residues. The V and J ends lost 4 bases and 0 bases, in that order; junction bases with no gene match: 10. This CDR3 reads CASSLRTSGGTFSYNEQFF. CDR3 DNA: TGCGCCAGCAGCCTCAGGACTAGCGGGGGAACTTTCTCCTACAATGAGCAGTTCTTC.

The V and J genes are TRBV19 and TRBJ1-5; no clear D. Germline CDR1 is LNHDA and CDR2 is SQIVND (reference sequence). The CDR3 runs 13 residues. Trimming pared 11 bases from V and 3 bases from J, leaving 14 bases between. This chain's CDR3 is CASLGRDNQPQHF. The DNA of the CDR3 is TGTGCCTCGCTGGGGAGGGACAATCAGCCCCAGCATTTT.